This entry is about one TCR beta chain. As yet, its antigen is unknown. Deletions cut 5 bases from V and 5 bases from J, with 13 bases between. The CDR3 has 13 residues. CDR1 is DFQATT, CDR2 SNEGSKA, per germline (reference sequence). This entry belongs to a study of T cell repertoires in cytomegalovirus infection. At the level of the study: The public TCR beta signatures pointed to both CMV infection and matching HLA type.

TCRdb re-called the reads with MiXCR, one entry per CDR3 protein. The sample holds hundreds of thousands of distinct CDR3 sequences; around a third are singletons and the top ten take around 15%. This receptor was taken from a human donor in good health (CMV status not recorded). Some clones in this sample may be carry-over from other donors' samples. Sequenced material: cultured CD8+ T cells from PBMCs, taken from culture after CMV antigen stimulation. The chain links TRBV20-1 to TRBJ2-1, with D unresolved. The CDR3 DNA reads TGCAGTGCTTATCTTCCCCACGACAATGAGCAGTTCTTC. Translated, it gives CSAYLPHDNEQFF.